These 15 T cell receptor beta chains originate from one sample sequenced in a study of CD8+CD57+ T cells in acquired aplastic anemia. Genomic DNA provided the template from which TCR beta VDJ and CDR3 profiles were obtained. TCRdb passed the reads through MiXCR, listing each CDR3 protein once. Of under 250,000 distinct CDR3 sequences listed, roughly 60% were seen once; the top ten hold around 60%. Previously, flow cytometry had revealed CD8+CD57+ cell expansion in the patients chosen for sequencing. The sample comprised sorted CD4+, CD8+, or CD8+CD57+ T cells (not recorded which) from PBMCs. These receptor sequences come from a human donor with aplastic anemia.

The V call is TRBV7-9, the J call TRBJ2-3, with 7 bases that match TRBD2. J lost 1 base, V lost 1 base, and 2 bases had no gene match. The CDR3 length is 15 residues. Looked up from germline, CDR1 is SEHNR and CDR2 is FQNEAQ (reference sequence). CDR3 loop: CASSLVTSGTDTQYF. The CDR3 DNA reads TGTGCCAGCAGCTTAGTTACTAGCGGCACAGATACGCAGTATTTT.

In regard to this clonotype: The junction departs from the called germline gene at one end, perhaps through a read error. V is TRBV5-5 and J is TRBJ1-6; 7 nucleotides align to TRBD1. CDR1 is SGHKS, CDR2 YYEKEE, per germline (reference sequence). The CDR3 runs to 18 residues. CDR3 region: CAGSLGQTLGLPNTPLHF. In DNA, the CDR3 is TGTGCCGGCAGCTTGGGACAGACCCTTGGGTTGCCTAATACACCCCTCCACTTT. The whole variable domain, filled in from reference TRBV5-5 and TRBJ1-6, reads DAGVTQSPTHLIKTRGQQVTLRCSPISGHKSVSWYQQVLGQGPQFIFQYYEKEERGRGNFPDRFSARQFPNYSSELNVNALLLGDSALYLCAGSLGQTLGLPNTPLHFGNGTRLTVT.

This clonotype occurred once. The chain links TRBV12-3 or TRBV12-4 to TRBJ2-5; tentatively, D is TRBD1 (5 bases). The V end was cut by 4 bases, the J end by 5 bases, with 14 bases between. The CDR3 runs 14 residues. CDR3: CASSSIGDSETQYF. The CDR3 region has the DNA TGTGCCAGCAGTTCTATAGGGGATTCGGAGACCCAGTACTTC.

Notes on this clonotype: At one boundary the junction diverges from the germline segment, which might be a read error. The chain couples TRBV10-3 to TRBJ2-5; D may be TRBD1 or TRBD2 (6 bases each). CDR3 length equals 17 residues. Germline CDR1 reads ENHRY; CDR2 reads SYGVKD. CDR3 coding DNA: TGTGCCAGCAGTTTGATCCACAGCGCGGAGGGGGGAGAGACCCAGTACTTC. It encodes CASSLIHSAEGGETQYF.

This clonotype has a handful of counts. The chain combines TRBV13 with TRBJ2-1, with no clear D. There are 11 residues in the CDR3. Germline V lookup: CDR1 PRHDT, CDR2 FYEKMQ (reference sequence). Trimming took 7 bases from V and 8 from J, leaving 9 bases between them. The CDR3 reads CASTTPDEQFF. In DNA, the CDR3 is TGTGCCAGCACTACCCCCGATGAGCAGTTCTTC. Using reference TRBV13 and TRBJ2-1 for the parts outside the CDR3, the full variable domain is AAGVIQSPRHLIKEKRETATLKCYPIPRHDTVYWYQQGPGQDPQFLISFYEKMQSDKGSIPDRFSAQQFSDYHSELNMSSLELGDSALYFCASTTPDEQFFGPGTRLTVL.

Points on this clonotype: The conserved final phenylalanine or tryptophan is absent from the CDR3, which likely points to a read error. V and J are TRBV20-1 and TRBJ1-5, with no clear D. This CDR3 is 9 amino acids long. Germline CDR1 is DFQATT and CDR2 is SNEGSKA (reference sequence). CDR3 amino acids: CRNWQPQHS. The CDR3 nucleotides read TGCAGGAACTGGCAGCCCCAGCATTCT.

The chain carries TRBV5-1 and TRBJ2-7; 9 nucleotides line up with TRBD1. Germline CDR1 and CDR2: SGHRS and YFSETQ. The CDR3 has 12 residues. With V trimmed by 6 bases and J by 4 bases, 2 bases remained unmatched. The CDR3 loop is CASKQGAYEQYF. DNA for the CDR3: TGCGCCAGCAAACAGGGGGCGTACGAGCAGTACTTC.

In DNA, the CDR3 is TGCGCCAGCAGTTCGTGGAGGGAGAACTACGAGCAGTACTTC. Protein product: CASSSWRENYEQYF. V and J are TRBV10-2 and TRBJ2-7; maybe TRBD2 (6 bases). The CDR3 is 14 amino acids. V lost 5 bases and J lost 3, with 14 bases in between. In germline, CDR1 is WSHSY, CDR2 SAAADI.

The rearrangement uses TRBV19 and TRBJ1-1; tentative D call: TRBD1 (5 bases). V dropped 2 bases and J dropped 1 base, with 5 bases sitting between them. The CDR3 is 13 residues long. The germline V gene encodes CDR1 LNHDA and CDR2 SQIVND (reference sequence). As DNA, the CDR3 is TGTGCCAGTAGTATACAGGGGAACACTGAAGCTTTCTTT. Amino acids: CASSIQGNTEAFF.

This sequence joins TRBV19 and TRBJ2-7; D might be TRBD1 (8 bases). Germline values: CDR1 LNHDA, CDR2 SQIVND (reference sequence). CDR3 size: 16 residues. V lost 0 bases and J 2 bases, leaving 14 bases between the germline ends. CDR3 loop: CASSIDSTGGAYEQYF. In nucleotides, the CDR3 is TGTGCCAGTAGTATAGATAGCACAGGGGGGGCCTACGAGCAGTACTTC.

The chain recombines TRBV7-6 with TRBJ2-7; 10 nucleotides match TRBD1. V shed 4 bases, J shed 2 bases, and the junction held 2 bases outside the gene matches. This CDR3 comprises 14 residues. Germline CDR1 is SGHVS and CDR2 is FNYEAQ. The CDR3 here is CASSYDRGPYEQYF. The CDR3 DNA follows: TGTGCCAGCAGCTACGACAGGGGGCCCTACGAGCAGTACTTC.

This clonotype has more than one count but fewer than ten. The chain uses TRBV12-3 or TRBV12-4 and TRBJ2-7; D is uncertain. The V gene lost 2 bases and the J gene lost 0 bases, with 5 bases spanning the gap. This CDR3 spans 13 amino acids. The CDR3 sequence is CASSLSSSYEQYF. In DNA form, the CDR3 reads TGTGCCAGCAGTTTAAGCAGCTCCTACGAGCAGTACTTC.

The V gene is TRBV7-9, the J gene TRBJ2-1; D possibly matches TRBD1 or TRBD2 (5 bases each). Trimming removed 5 bases at V and 13 bases at J, with 15 bases between. From germline, CDR1 is SEHNR and CDR2 FQNEAQ (reference sequence). The length of the CDR3 is 12 residues. The CDR3 sequence is CASSPGTVNQFF. The CDR3 DNA follows: TGTGCCAGCAGCCCCGGGACGGTGAACCAGTTCTTC.

This clonotype came up many times. This chain joins TRBV12-3 or TRBV12-4 and TRBJ2-1, with 10 positions matching TRBD1. There are 14 residues in the CDR3. With V trimmed by 6 bases and J by 8 bases, 7 bases remained unmatched. In DNA form, the CDR3 reads TGTGCCAGCAGCCCGGGACAGGGGTTCGATGAGCAGTTCTTC. Translating gives CASSPGQGFDEQFF.

This chain connects TRBV24-1 to TRBJ2-7, with 9 bases aligning to TRBD1. With V trimmed by 3 bases and J by 0 bases, 5 bases remained unmatched. CDR3 length: 16 residues. CDR1 is KGHDR, CDR2 SFDVKD, per germline. CDR3 amino acids: CATSDNPGQGSYEQYF. The DNA for the CDR3 is TGTGCCACCAGTGATAATCCGGGACAGGGCTCCTACGAGCAGTACTTC.